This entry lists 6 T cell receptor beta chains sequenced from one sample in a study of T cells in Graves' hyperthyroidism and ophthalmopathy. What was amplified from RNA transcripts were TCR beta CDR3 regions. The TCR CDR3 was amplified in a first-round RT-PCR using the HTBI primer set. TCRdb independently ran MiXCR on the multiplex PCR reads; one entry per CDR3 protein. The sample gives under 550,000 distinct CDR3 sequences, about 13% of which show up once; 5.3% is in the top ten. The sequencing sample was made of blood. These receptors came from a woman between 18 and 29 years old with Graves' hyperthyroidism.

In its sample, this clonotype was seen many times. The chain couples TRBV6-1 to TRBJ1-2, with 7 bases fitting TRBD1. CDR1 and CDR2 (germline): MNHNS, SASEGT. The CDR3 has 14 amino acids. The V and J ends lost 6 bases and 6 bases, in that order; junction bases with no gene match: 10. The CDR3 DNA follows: TGTGCCAGCAGCCTAGTAGGGGGCGGGGATGGCTACACCTTC. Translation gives CASSLVGGGDGYTF.

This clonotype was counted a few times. The DNA of the CDR3 is TGTGCCAGCAGTTTAGGGGAAATTGAAGCTTTCTTT. It yields the protein CASSLGEIEAFF. The chain couples TRBV28 to TRBJ1-1; the D is unclear. V was trimmed by 2 bases and J by 7 bases, leaving 8 bases between them. CDR1 and CDR2 from the germline V gene are MDHEN and SYDVKM. The CDR3 has 12 residues.

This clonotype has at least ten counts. CDR3 in DNA: TGTGCCAGCAGACAAACAGGGAAAGGTGAAAAACTGTTTTTT. This translates into CASRQTGKGEKLFF. V and J are TRBV27 and TRBJ1-4, with D possibly being TRBD1 (6 bases). V lost 6 bases and J 7 bases, leaving 15 bases between the germline ends. Looked up from germline, CDR1 is MNHEY and CDR2 is SMNVEV (reference sequence). CDR3 length: 14 amino acids.

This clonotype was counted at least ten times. The DNA for the CDR3 is TGCGCCAGCAGCTTGGTGGGGGACAAGTCCACCGTACAGTACTTC. It yields the protein CASSLVGDKSTVQYF. The V and J genes are TRBV5-1 and TRBJ2-7; a possible D gene is TRBD1 (6 bases). The CDR3 loop spans 15 amino acids. Germline V gives CDR1 SGHRS, CDR2 YFSETQ. V gave up 0 bases and J gave up 10 bases, with 20 bases separating them.

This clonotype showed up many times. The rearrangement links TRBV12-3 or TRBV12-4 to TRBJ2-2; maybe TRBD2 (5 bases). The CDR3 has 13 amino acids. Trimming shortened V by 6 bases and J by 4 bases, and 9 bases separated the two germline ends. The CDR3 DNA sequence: TGTGCCAGCAGGCCGGACTCCACCGGGGAGCTGTTTTTT. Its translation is CASRPDSTGELFF.

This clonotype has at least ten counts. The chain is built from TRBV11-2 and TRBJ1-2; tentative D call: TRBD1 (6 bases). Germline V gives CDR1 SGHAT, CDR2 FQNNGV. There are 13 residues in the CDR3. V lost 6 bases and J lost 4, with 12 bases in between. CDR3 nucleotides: TGTGCCAGCAGTGACAGGCGGGCCTATGGCTACACCTTC. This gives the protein CASSDRRAYGYTF. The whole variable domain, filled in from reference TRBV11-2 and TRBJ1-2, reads EAGVAQSPRYKIIEKRQSVAFWCNPISGHATLYWYQQILGQGPKLLIQFQNNGVVDDSQLPKDRFSAERLKGVDSTLKIQPAKLEDSAVYLCASSDRRAYGYTFGSGTRLTVV.